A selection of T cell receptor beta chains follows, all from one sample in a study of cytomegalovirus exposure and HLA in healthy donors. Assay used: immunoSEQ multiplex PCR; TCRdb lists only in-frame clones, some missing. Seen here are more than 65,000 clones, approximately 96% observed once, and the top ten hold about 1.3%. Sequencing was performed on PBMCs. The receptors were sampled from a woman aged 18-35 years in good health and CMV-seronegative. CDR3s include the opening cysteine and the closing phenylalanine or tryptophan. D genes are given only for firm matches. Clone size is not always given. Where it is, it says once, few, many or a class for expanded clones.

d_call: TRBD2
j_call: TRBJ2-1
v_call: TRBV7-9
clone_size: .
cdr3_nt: TGTGCCAGCAGCGGAACGACTAGCGGAAACTACAATGAGCAGTTCTTC
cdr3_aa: CASSGTTSGNYNEQFF

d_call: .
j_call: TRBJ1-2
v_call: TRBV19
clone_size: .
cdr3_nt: TGTGCCAGTGGAGACCCAAACCCCTATGGCTACACCTTC
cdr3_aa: CASGDPNPYGYTF

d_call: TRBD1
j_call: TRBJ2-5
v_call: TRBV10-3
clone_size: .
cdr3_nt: TGTGCCATCGGTGGGGACAGGGAAGGGGAGACCCAGTACTTC
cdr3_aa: CAIGGDREGETQYF

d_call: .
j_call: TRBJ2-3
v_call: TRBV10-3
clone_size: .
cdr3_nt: TGTGCCATCCAGACCCCGGAAATGACGGGAATTCACGCAGATACGCAGTATTTT
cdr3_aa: CAIQTPEMTGIHADTQYF

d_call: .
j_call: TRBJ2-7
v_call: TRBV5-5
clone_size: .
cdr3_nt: TGTGCCAGCAGCTTTTCCGACAGCTACGAGCAGTACTTC
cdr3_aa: CASSFSDSYEQYF

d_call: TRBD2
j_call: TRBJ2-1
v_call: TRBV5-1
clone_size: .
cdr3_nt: TGCGCCAGCAGCTTCGGGCTAGCGGATTTCAATGAGCAGTTCTTC
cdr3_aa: CASSFGLADFNEQFF

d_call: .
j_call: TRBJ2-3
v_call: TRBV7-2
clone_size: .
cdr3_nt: TGTGCCAGCACGGACTATCAGAGCACAGATACGCAGTATTTT
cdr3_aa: CASTDYQSTDTQYF

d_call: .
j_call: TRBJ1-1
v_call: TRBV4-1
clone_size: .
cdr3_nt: TGCGCCAGCAGCCGGGGCGGGGGAATGAACACTGAAGCTTTCTTT
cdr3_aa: CASSRGGGMNTEAFF

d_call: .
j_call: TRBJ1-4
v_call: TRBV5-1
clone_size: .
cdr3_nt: TGCGCCAGCAGCTCTAGAGTTTCTAATGAAAAACTGTTTTTT
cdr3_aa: CASSSRVSNEKLFF

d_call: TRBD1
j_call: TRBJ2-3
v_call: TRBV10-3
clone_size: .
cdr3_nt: TGTGCCATTGGACAGGGGATGGGGGATACGCAGTATTTT
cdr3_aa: CAIGQGMGDTQYF

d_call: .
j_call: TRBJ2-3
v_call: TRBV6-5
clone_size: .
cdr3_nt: TGTGCCAGCAGTTACTCCTCGATCGCGCTGGCAGATACGCAGTATTTT
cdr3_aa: CASSYSSIALADTQYF

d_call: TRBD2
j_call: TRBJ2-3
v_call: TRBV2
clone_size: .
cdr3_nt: TGTGCCAGCAGACTGCTAGCGGGAGTAGTAAATACGCAGTATTTT
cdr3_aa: CASRLLAGVVNTQYF

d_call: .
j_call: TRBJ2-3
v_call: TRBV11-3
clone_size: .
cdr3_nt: TGTGCCAGCAGCAGCCGGGACTCCACAGATACGCAGTATTTT
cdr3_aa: CASSSRDSTDTQYF

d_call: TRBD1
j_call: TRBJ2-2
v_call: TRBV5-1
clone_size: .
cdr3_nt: TGCGCCAGCAACATACAGGGGGCGAACACCGGGGAGCTGTTTTTT
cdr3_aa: CASNIQGANTGELFF

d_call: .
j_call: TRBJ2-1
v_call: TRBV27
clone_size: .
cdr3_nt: TGTGCCAGCAAGCAGGGGATGATCATGGGCCCGAACCCCTACAATGAGCAGTTCTTC
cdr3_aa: CASKQGMIMGPNPYNEQFF

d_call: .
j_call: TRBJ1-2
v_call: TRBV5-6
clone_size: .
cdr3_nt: TGTGCCAGCAGCCAGGACTTTCGGGCGTATGGCTACACCTTC
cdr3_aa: CASSQDFRAYGYTF

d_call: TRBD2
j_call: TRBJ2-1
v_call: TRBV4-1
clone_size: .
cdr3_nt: TGCGCCAGCAGCCAAGGGGAGGGCGGGTGGGTTAATGAGCAGTTCTTC
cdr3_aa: CASSQGEGGWVNEQFF

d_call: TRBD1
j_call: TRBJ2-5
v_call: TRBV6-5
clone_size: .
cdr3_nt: TGTGCCAGCAGTCTTGCCGGGACAGAAGAGACCCAGTACTTC
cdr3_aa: CASSLAGTEETQYF

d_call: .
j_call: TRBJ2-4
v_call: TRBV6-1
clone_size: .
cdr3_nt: TGTGCCAGCAGTGGCCATGGGGCGACAGGAAACATTCAGTACTTC
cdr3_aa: CASSGHGATGNIQYF

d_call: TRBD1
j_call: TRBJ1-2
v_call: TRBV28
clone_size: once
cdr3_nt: TGTGCCAGCAGGACGACAGGGTTGGGACTGTATGGCTACACCTTC
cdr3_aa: CASRTTGLGLYGYTF

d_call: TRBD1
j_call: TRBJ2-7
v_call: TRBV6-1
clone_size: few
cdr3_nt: TGTGCCAGCAGGAGGACAGGTGGTTACGAGCAGTACTTC
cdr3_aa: CASRRTGGYEQYF

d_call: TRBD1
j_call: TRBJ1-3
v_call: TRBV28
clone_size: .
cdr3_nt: TGTGCCAGCAGTTTTAGGGGACAGGTTTTCCAAGGAAACACCATATATTTT
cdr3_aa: CASSFRGQVFQGNTIYF

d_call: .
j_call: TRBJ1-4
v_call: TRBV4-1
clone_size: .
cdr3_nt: TGCGCCAGCAGCCGAACAGCTAATAATGAAAAACTGTTTTTT
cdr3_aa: CASSRTANNEKLFF

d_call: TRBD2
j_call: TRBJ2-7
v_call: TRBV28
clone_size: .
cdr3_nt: TGTGCCATTACGACTAGCGGGAGTGACGAGCAGTACTTC
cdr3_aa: CAITTSGSDEQYF

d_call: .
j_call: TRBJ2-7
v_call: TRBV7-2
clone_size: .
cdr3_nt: TGTGCCAGCAGCTTCACACTCGGCGGGGCGAACTACGAGCAGTACTTC
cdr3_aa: CASSFTLGGANYEQYF

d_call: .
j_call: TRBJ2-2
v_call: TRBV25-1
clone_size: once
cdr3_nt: TGTGCCAGCAGTAATGTTGTTGGGCTCACCGGGGAGCTGTTTTTT
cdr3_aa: CASSNVVGLTGELFF

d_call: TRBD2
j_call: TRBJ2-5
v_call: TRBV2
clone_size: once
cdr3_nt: TGTGCCAGCAGTGTCCTTGCCTTTTCGGCGGGAGCAAAAGAGACCCAGTACTTC
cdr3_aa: CASSVLAFSAGAKETQYF

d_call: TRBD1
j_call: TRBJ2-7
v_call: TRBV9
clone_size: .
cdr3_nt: TGTGCCAGCAGCGTGGGGACAGGGGGCAGATTCACGAGCTCCTACGAGCAGTACTTC
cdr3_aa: CASSVGTGGRFTSSYEQYF

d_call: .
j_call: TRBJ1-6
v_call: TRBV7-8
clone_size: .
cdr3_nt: TGTGCCAGCAGCTTAGAGGCGGGGTATAATTCACCCCTCCACTTT
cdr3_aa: CASSLEAGYNSPLHF

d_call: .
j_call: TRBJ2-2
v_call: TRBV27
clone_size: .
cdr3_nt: TGTGCCAGCAGTTCGACGGGCACCGGGGAGCTGTTTTTT
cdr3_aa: CASSSTGTGELFF

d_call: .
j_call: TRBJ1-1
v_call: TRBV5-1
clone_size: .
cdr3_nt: TGCGCCAGCAGCTTAGTGCTCGGGGACACTGAAGCTTTCTTT
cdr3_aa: CASSLVLGDTEAFF

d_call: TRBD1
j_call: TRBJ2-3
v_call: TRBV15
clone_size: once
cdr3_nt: TGTGCCACCAGCAAACCGGACAGGGGGCGACCCACAGATACGCAGTATTTT
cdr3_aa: CATSKPDRGRPTDTQYF

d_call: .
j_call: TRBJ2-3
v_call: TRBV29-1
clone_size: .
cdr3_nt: TGCAGCGTTCGGGGACTCCGCACAGATACGCAGTATTTT
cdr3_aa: CSVRGLRTDTQYF

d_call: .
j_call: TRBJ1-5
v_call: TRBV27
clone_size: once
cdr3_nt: TGTGCCAGCAGGGGGGGGGCTGGGGGTTTCAATCAGCCCCAGCATTTT
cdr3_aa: CASRGGAGGFNQPQHF

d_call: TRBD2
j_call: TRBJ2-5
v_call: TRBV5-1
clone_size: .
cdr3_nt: TGCGCCAGCAGCTTGGAAAGGCGGGGGGAAGAGACCCAGTACTTC
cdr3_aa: CASSLERRGEETQYF

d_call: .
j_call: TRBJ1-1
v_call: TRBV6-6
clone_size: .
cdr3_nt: TGTGCCAGCAGTCAACCTAGTGCGGGGTACACTGAAGCTTTCTTT
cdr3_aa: CASSQPSAGYTEAFF

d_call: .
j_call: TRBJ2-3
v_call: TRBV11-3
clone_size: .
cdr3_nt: TGTGCCAGCAGCTTGACGGGGGATGGGGCAGATACGCAGTATTTT
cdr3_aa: CASSLTGDGADTQYF

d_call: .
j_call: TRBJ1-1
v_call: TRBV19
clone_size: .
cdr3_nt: TGTGCCAGTAGCTGGACTGTAATGAGGATGAACACTGAAGCTTTCTTT
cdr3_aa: CASSWTVMRMNTEAFF

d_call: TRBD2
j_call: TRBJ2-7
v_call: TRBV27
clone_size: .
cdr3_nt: TGTGCCAGCAGATCTAGCGGACCCTACGAGCAGTACTTC
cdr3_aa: CASRSSGPYEQYF

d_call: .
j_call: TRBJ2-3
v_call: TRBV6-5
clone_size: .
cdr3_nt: TGTGCCAGCAGTTACGTCGGTAGCGGAGATACGCAGTATTTT
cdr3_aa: CASSYVGSGDTQYF

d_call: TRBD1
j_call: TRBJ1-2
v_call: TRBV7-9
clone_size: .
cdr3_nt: TGTGCCAGCAGCCTCCGGGACAGTGGCTACACCTTC
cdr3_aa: CASSLRDSGYTF

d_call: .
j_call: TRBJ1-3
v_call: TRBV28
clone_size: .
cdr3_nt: TGTGCCAGCCTTGAACAGTTCTCTGGAAACACCATATATTTT
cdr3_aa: CASLEQFSGNTIYF

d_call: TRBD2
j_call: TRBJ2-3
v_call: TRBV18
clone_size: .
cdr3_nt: TGTGCCAGCTCGATGGGCGGGGGTGATACAGATACGCAGTATTTT
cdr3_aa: CASSMGGGDTDTQYF

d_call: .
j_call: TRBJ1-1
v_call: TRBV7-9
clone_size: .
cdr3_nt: TGTGCCAGCAGCCGTATGAACACTGAAGCTTTCTTT
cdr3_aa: CASSRMNTEAFF

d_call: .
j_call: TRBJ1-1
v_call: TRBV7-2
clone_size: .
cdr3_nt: TGTGCCAGCAGCTTTGGGGGCCGGACTGAAGCTTTCTTT
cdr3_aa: CASSFGGRTEAFF

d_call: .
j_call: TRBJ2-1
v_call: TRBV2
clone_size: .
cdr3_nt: TGTGCCAGCAGGGACGAGACTAGTCCATCGGTCGAGCAGTTCTTC
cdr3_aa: CASRDETSPSVEQFF

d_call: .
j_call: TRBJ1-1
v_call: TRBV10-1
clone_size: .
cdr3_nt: TGCGCCAGCAGTGGTGGAGGGCGAGGGGCAGCTTTCTTT
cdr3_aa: CASSGGGRGAAFF

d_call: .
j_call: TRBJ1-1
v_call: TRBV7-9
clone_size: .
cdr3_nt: TGTGCCAGCAGACAGCTGGGTCTTGAGCTCACTGAAGCTTTCTTT
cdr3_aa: CASRQLGLELTEAFF

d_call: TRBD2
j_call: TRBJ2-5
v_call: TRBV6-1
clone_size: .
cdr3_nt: TGTGCCAGCAGTGAACTAGCGGGAGTGGAAGAGACCCAGTACTTC
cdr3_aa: CASSELAGVEETQYF

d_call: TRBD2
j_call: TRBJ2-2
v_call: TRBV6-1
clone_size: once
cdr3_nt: TGTGCCAGCGGGACTAGCCGAAACACCGGGGAGCTGTTTTTT
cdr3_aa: CASGTSRNTGELFF

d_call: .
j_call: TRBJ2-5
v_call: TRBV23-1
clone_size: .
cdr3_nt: TGCGCCAGCAAGCAGGGATGGGGCGAGACCCAGTACTTC
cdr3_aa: CASKQGWGETQYF

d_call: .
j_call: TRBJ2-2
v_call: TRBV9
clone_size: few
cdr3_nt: TGTGCCAGCAGCGTAGCACCCAGCTACAGGGGGGGGGCCGGGGAGCTGTTTTTT
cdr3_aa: CASSVAPSYRGGAGELFF

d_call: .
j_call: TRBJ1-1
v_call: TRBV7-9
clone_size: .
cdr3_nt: TGTGCCAGCGCGGGCCAGAAGACTGAAGCTTTCTTT
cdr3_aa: CASAGQKTEAFF

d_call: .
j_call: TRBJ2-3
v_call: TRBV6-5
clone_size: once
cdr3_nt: TGTGCCAGCAGTTCCCCCCGGTTAGCGGCTACAGATACGCAGTATTTT
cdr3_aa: CASSSPRLAATDTQYF

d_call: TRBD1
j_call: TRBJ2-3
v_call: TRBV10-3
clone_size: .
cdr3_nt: TGTGCCATCATGGGGGGACAGGGAGTCACAGATACGCAGTATTTT
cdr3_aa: CAIMGGQGVTDTQYF